This is a list of T cell receptor beta chains from one sample in a study of T cells after yellow fever vaccination. TCRdb passed the 5' RACE reads through MiXCR, listing each CDR3 protein once. The table lists approximately 70,000 distinct CDR3 sequences, over 6.5% of them singletons. The sample here was CD8+ T cells sorted from PBMCs, taken more than 35 days after the first yellow fever vaccination. The receptors come from a man between 18 and 35 years old who received the YFV17D yellow fever vaccine. Each CDR3 is given without its conserved first and last residue.

v_gene | CDR3aa
TRBV4-2 | ASSQDLFGYT
TRBV27 | ASREFEEDTQY
TRBV20-1 | SASLLLAGGPETYNEQF
TRBV19 | ASTPTGANVLT
TRBV12-3/TRBV12-4 | ASSLERLGIQY
TRBV7-2 | ASSFPRSRLAGDEQF
TRBV7-8 | ASSPRDGTGELF
TRBV7-9 | ASSPDADRPNTEAF
TRBV6-5 | ASSYTHEGDEQY
TRBV7-9 | ASSLVRGEQY
TRBV12-3/TRBV12-4 | ASSFPANYGYT
TRBV12-3/TRBV12-4 | ASRLLTGVTGELF
TRBV27 | ASSLYGGGYT
TRBV6-2/TRBV6-3 | ASSYPTPTVDHDWVDTEAF
TRBV15 | ATSRDRRGLQETQY
TRBV20-1 | SARDPTSYEQY
TRBV4-2 | ASSQERTQNTEAF
TRBV28 | ASSLFKSGGDQETQY
TRBV28 | ASKMGVSHQPQH
TRBV29-1 | SVAGWESGTTEAF
TRBV4-1 | ASSQEGLVSFGAF
TRBV20-1 | SARPQGALEGYT
TRBV4-3 | ASSQGQFTQPQH
TRBV12-3/TRBV12-4 | ASSLWYRDTDTQY
TRBV7-6 | ASSLGQNSNQPQH
TRBV7-8 | ASSLALTGRYAF
TRBV19 | ASRQGRTEAF